Sequencing of this TCR beta chain was carried out in a study of CD8 T cells in ankylosing spondylitis. Findings and caveats of the study: The study looked at matched synovial fluid samples from ankylosing spondylitis patients. Disease-linked clones were reported to be significantly enriched there.

Between the trimmed V and J ends, which lost 2 bases and 3 bases, there was a span of 4 bases. Looked up from germline, CDR1 is SNHLY and CDR2 is FYNNEI. This CDR3 has 12 amino acids. Each TCR beta library was made by quantitative 5'-RACE that incorporated molecular barcodes. TCRdb independently ran MiXCR on the 5' RACE reads; one entry per CDR3 protein. The sample records a few hundred thousand distinct CDR3 sequences, roughly 10% being singletons. This clonotype was seen ten or more times. Its antigen remains unidentified. The J gene is TRBJ1-1, the V gene TRBV2; D is ambiguous. This sequence originates from a female donor with ankylosing spondylitis or in good health (not recorded which). What was sequenced was blood, either unsorted or a sorted T cell fraction (not recorded which). Here the CDR3 reads CASSERDTEAFF. The CDR3 bases are TGTGCCAGCAGTGAAAGGGACACTGAAGCTTTCTTT.